Each of the 9 T cell receptor beta chains below was sequenced from the same sample in a study of T cells in Graves' hyperthyroidism and ophthalmopathy. The TCR beta CDR3 regions underwent amplification using RNA transcripts as the source. With the HTBI primer set, the TCR CDR3 went through a first round of RT-PCR. Each CDR3 protein is one row after TCRdb ran MiXCR on the multiplex PCR reads. Here the sample spans hundreds of thousands of distinct CDR3 sequences, 13% to 15% being singletons. Sequencing was done on a sample of blood. These receptors originate from a woman younger than 30 with Graves' hyperthyroidism.

A few counts support this clonotype. V usage is TRBV20-1 and J usage is TRBJ1-1, with a weak D call TRBD1 (6 bases). Trimming took off 8 bases at V and 5 bases at J, with 21 bases between the two ends. The CDR3 runs 14 residues. Germline CDR1 and CDR2: DFQATT and SNEGSKA (reference sequence). CDR3 sequence reads: CSTHHRAKVTEAFF. The CDR3 nucleotides read TGCAGTACCCACCACAGGGCGAAGGTAACTGAAGCTTTCTTT.

This clonotype has only a few counts. This chain uses TRBV5-5 with TRBJ1-5, with a weak D call TRBD1 (5 bases). The CDR3 runs 15 residues. The ends were cut back, 3 bases at V and 4 bases at J, with 14 bases in the middle. Germline V lookup: CDR1 SGHKS, CDR2 YYEKEE (reference sequence). CDR3: CASSSQTGGNQPQHF. In DNA, the CDR3 is TGTGCCAGCAGCTCGCAGACTGGGGGGAATCAGCCCCAGCATTTT. The full variable domain, its missing parts supplied by reference TRBV5-5 and TRBJ1-5, is DAGVTQSPTHLIKTRGQQVTLRCSPISGHKSVSWYQQVLGQGPQFIFQYYEKEERGRGNFPDRFSARQFPNYSSELNVNALLLGDSALYLCASSSQTGGNQPQHFGDGTRLSIL.

The V gene is TRBV6-6, the J gene TRBJ2-2; unclear D gene. Germline loops: CDR1 MNHNY, CDR2 SVGAGI (reference sequence). This CDR3 is 17 amino acids long. V was cut by 0 bases and J by 4 bases, with 15 bases left in between. This CDR3 is CASSYSRPGTGTGELFF. The CDR3 bases are TGTGCCAGCAGTTACTCGAGGCCGGGCACGGGCACCGGGGAGCTGTTTTTT.

In its sample, this clonotype was seen many times. The chain is built from TRBV2 and TRBJ1-1; D possibly corresponds to TRBD1 (5 bases). Trimming stripped 9 bases from V and 3 bases from J, with 14 bases between. The germline V gene encodes CDR1 SNHLY and CDR2 FYNNEI. This CDR3 comprises 13 residues. DNA for the CDR3: TGTGCCAGTGCCGGGGGGTTCGACACTGAAGCTTTCTTT. Encoded protein: CASAGGFDTEAFF.

This clonotype was seen only a few times. This chain links TRBV20-1 with TRBJ2-1, with D unresolved. The V and J ends lost 2 bases and 9 bases respectively, with 17 bases between them. CDR3 size: 14 residues. Germline loops: CDR1 DFQATT, CDR2 SNEGSKA (reference sequence). The CDR3 DNA follows: TGCAGTGCTAGATCGGCGTCCTTTGTGGGTGAGCAGTTCTTC. Its translation: CSARSASFVGEQFF.

This clonotype has a count of ten or more. This chain joins TRBV3-1 and TRBJ2-7; D unclear. Germline CDR1 LGHDT, CDR2 YNNKEL (reference sequence). This CDR3 contains 16 residues. The V and J ends lost 4 bases and 0 bases respectively, with 16 bases between them. The CDR3 region has the DNA TGTGCCAGCAGCCGATACGGGCAGGCCAACTCCTACGAGCAGTACTTC. The encoded protein is CASSRYGQANSYEQYF.

This clonotype was seen many times. The V gene is TRBV30, the J gene TRBJ2-1; D unclear. The V end was cut by 0 bases, the J end by 3 bases, with 6 bases between. Per the germline V gene, CDR1 is GTSNPN and CDR2 is SVGIG (reference sequence). The CDR3 extends over 13 amino acids. The CDR3 here is CAWSVGNYNEQFF. As DNA, the CDR3 is TGTGCCTGGAGTGTAGGGAACTACAATGAGCAGTTCTTC.

This clonotype was found many times. This chain uses TRBV5-1 with TRBJ1-2, with a possible D match to TRBD1 (5 bases). Trimming took 5 bases from V and 6 from J, leaving 8 bases between them. The CDR3 has 11 residues. Per the germline V gene, CDR1 is SGHRS and CDR2 is YFSETQ. CDR3 sequence: CASSDSHGYTF. The CDR3, as DNA: TGCGCCAGCAGTGACAGTCATGGCTACACCTTC.

The chain carries TRBV6-5 and TRBJ2-3, with D possibly matching TRBD2 (5 bases). The germline V gene encodes CDR1 MNHEY and CDR2 SVGAGI. CDR3 length: 18 residues. Trimming pared 0 bases from V and 0 bases from J, leaving 16 bases between. CDR3 sequence reads: CASSYSWEIVTSTDTQYF. The CDR3 coding sequence is TGTGCCAGCAGTTACTCTTGGGAGATTGTTACTAGCACAGATACGCAGTATTTT.